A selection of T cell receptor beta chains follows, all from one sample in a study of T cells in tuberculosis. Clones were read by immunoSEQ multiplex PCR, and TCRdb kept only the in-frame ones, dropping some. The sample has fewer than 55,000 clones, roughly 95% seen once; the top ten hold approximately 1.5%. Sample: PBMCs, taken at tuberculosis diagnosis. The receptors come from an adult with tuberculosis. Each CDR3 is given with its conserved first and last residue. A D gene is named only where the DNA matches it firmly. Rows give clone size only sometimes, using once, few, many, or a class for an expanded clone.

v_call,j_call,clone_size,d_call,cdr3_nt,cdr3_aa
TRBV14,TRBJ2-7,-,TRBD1,TGTGCCAGCAGCCCGGGGACAGGGAAATACGAGCAGTACTTC,CASSPGTGKYEQYF
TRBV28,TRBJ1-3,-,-,TGTGCCAGCAGCATACCTCAGGACTCTGGAAACACCATATATTTT,CASSIPQDSGNTIYF
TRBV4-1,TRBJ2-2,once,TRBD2,TGCGCCAGCAGCCTAGTATCGGGACTAGCGGGAGACACCGGGGAGCTGTTTTTT,CASSLVSGLAGDTGELFF
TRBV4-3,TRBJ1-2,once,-,TGCGCCAGCAGCCAAGATAATATCGGGGTTTATGGCTACACCTTC,CASSQDNIGVYGYTF
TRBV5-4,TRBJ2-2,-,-,TGTGCCAGCAGCTTGAGTCTCGGCGGGATGAACACCGGGGAGCTGTTTTTT,CASSLSLGGMNTGELFF
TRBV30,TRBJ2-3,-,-,TGTGCCTGGAGTAGAGGGGACAAGAACACAGATACGCAGTATTTT,CAWSRGDKNTDTQYF
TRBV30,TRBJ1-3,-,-,TGTGCCTGGAGACAACAGGGTGTCGCTGGAAACACCATATATTTT,CAWRQQGVAGNTIYF
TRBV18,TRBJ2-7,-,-,TGTGCCAGCTCACTCAGTAGCGTTGGATCCTACGAGCAGTACTTC,CASSLSSVGSYEQYF
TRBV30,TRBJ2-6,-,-,TGTGCCTGGAGTGCCGGACAGATCTCTGGGGCCAACGTCCTGACTTTC,CAWSAGQISGANVLTF
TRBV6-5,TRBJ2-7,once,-,TGTGCCATCGAAGCCTCCTACGAGCAGTACTTC,CAIEASYEQYF
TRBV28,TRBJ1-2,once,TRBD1,TGTGCCAGCAGTCGGGACAGGGGGAATTATGGCTACACCTTC,CASSRDRGNYGYTF
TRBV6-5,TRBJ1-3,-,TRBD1,TGTGCCAGCTCCAGGGGGGTTAGCTCTGGAAACACCATATATTTT,CASSRGVSSGNTIYF
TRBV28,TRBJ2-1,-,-,TGTGCCAGCAGCCAGGGCCTTAAGCAGTTCTTC,CASSQGLKQFF
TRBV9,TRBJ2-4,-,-,TGTGCCAGCAGCCCCGACAGGGTTTGGGGGGACATTCAGTACTTC,CASSPDRVWGDIQYF
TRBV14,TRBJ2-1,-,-,TGTGCCAGCAGCCAAGACCCCGGGTCGTCGGGGTACAATGAGCAGTTCTTC,CASSQDPGSSGYNEQFF
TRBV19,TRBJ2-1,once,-,TGTGCCAGTGGAGATCGGCGGATTGAGCAGTTCTTC,CASGDRRIEQFF
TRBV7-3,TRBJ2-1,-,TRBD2,TGTGCCAGCAGCACGGAAGGAGCGGGAGGGACCCATGAGCAGTTCTTC,CASSTEGAGGTHEQFF
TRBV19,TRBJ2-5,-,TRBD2,TGTGCCAGCTCCCGGGAGGATTGGGAGACCCAGTACTTC,CASSREDWETQYF
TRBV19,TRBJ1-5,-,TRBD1,TGTGCCAGTAGTATAAATGGCAGGGGGCGAGGTCAGCCCCAGCATTTT,CASSINGRGRGQPQHF
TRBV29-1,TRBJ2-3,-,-,TGCAGCGTGGTCCTCAGCGGTGATACGCAGTATTTT,CSVVLSGDTQYF
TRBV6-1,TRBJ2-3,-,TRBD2,TGTGCCAGCAGTGACCCCCGAGGGCGGGAGGGCACAGATACGCAGTATTTT,CASSDPRGREGTDTQYF
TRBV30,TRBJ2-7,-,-,TGTGCCTGGAGTGGGGGAGAACTACCACTCTCCTTC,CAWSGGELPLSF
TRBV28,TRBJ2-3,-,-,TGTGCCAGCAGTTGGTTTGCGCTTTACAGGGACGGCACAGATACGCAGTATTTT,CASSWFALYRDGTDTQYF
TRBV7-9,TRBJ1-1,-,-,TGTGCCAGCAGCTTAACCAGGGTTGTTGAAGCTTTCTTT,CASSLTRVVEAFF
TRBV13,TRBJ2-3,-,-,TGTGCCAGCAGCTTACAAGCGGTGGCAGATACGCAGTATTTT,CASSLQAVADTQYF
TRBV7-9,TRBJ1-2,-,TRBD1,TGTGCCAGCAGCTCCTGGGGACAGGGACCCTATGGCTACACCTTC,CASSSWGQGPYGYTF
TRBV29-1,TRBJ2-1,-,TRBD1,TGCAGCGTTGCCCTCCAGACAGGGCGAACGTTCTTC,CSVALQTGRTFF
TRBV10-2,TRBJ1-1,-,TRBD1,TGCGCCAGCAGTGGGACAGGGGGTACTGAAGCTTTCTTT,CASSGTGGTEAFF
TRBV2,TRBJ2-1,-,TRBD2,TGTGCCAGCAGTGATTTATCTAGCGGGAGAAATGAGCAGTTCTTC,CASSDLSSGRNEQFF
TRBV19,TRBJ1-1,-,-,TGTGCCACCACAGGGATTAGGCTGAACACTGAAGCTTTCTTT,CATTGIRLNTEAFF
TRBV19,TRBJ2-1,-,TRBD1,TGTGCCAGTACCCCCCGGGACAGCTCCTACAATGAGCAGTTCTTC,CASTPRDSSYNEQFF
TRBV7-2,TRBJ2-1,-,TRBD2,TGTGCCAGCAGCCCAAGGTCTAGCGGGAACAATGAGCAGTTCTTC,CASSPRSSGNNEQFF
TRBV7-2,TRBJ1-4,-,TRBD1,TGTGCCAGCAGCCCGGACCGGGACAGTAATGAAAAACTGTTTTTT,CASSPDRDSNEKLFF
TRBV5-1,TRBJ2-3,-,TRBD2,TGCGCCAGCAGCTTGGCGGGAGGGCCGGATACGCAGTATTTT,CASSLAGGPDTQYF
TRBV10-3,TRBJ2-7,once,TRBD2,TGTGCCGTTTTAGCGGGAGAAAGGAACGAGCAGTACTTC,CAVLAGERNEQYF